This TCR beta chain was sequenced in a study of shared T cell receptors in the human thymus. The method was immunoSEQ multiplex PCR; TCRdb's version includes in-frame clones alone and lacks a portion of them. The sample holds 630,000 or so clones, more than 75% seen once. V was trimmed by 5 bases and J by 6 bases, leaving 17 bases between them. The CDR3 is made up of 15 amino acids. Germline V gene lookup returns CDR1 GTSNPN and CDR2 SVGIG (reference sequence). Worth noting for this clone: The sample holds other DNA sequences that translate to the same CDR3.

The data were also submitted as part of a second study, on human thymus T cells. This second study says: Thymic and blood repertoires seemed to show skewed V and J gene use.

This receptor was taken from a boy younger than two with a congenital heart defect. The sequenced sample was thymocytes. The chain employs TRBV30 and TRBJ1-6, with TRBD1 as a possible D gene (5 bases). CDR3 sequence reads: CAWRWGRGFNSPLHF. The CDR3, as DNA: TGTGCCTGGCGGTGGGGTAGGGGTTTTAATTCACCCCTCCACTTT.